This T cell receptor (beta chain) was identified during a study of post-analysis software for immune sequencing data. The CDR3 is 16 residues long. Per the germline V gene, CDR1 is DFQATT and CDR2 is SNEGSKA (reference sequence). V shed 3 bases, J shed 5 bases, and the junction held 10 bases outside the gene matches. The library was made from cDNA and included unique molecular identifiers. TCRdb reprocessed the PCR reads via MiXCR and lists one record per CDR3 protein. The sample yields more than 500,000 distinct CDR3 sequences, about a third seen once. This clonotype showed up just a few times. What it binds is unknown. Study-wide points: Samples from a shared batch, those prepared together, strongly co-clustered by F measure. Patients used about five TRBV segments, including TRBV5-6, TRBV5-1 and TRBV20-1, more often than controls. Normalized Chao1 diversity was significantly lower in multiple sclerosis patients than in controls.

This receptor was obtained from a girl aged 2-17 years with multiple sclerosis. Sample: blood. J is TRBJ2-5 and V is TRBV20-1; TRBD2 matches 12 bases. CDR3 sequence: CSASGLAGGHLETQYF. Written as DNA, the CDR3 is TGCAGTGCTAGCGGTCTAGCGGGGGGGCATTTGGAGACCCAGTACTTC.